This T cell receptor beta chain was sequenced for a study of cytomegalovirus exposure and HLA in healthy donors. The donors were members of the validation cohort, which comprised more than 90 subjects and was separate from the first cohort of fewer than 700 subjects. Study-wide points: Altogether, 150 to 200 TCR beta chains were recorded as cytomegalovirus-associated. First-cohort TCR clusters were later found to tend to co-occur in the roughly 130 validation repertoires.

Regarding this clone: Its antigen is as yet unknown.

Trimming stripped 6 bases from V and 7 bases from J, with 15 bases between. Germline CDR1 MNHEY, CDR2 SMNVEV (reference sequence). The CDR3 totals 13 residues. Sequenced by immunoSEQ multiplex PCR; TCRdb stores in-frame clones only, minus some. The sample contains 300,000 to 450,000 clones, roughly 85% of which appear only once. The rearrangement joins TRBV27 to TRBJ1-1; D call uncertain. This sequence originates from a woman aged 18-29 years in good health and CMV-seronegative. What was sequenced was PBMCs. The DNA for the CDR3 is TGTGCCAGCAGGACCCTGGTTGGAGATGAAGCTTTCTTT. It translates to CASRTLVGDEAFF.